This T cell receptor beta chain was recovered during a study of shared clonotypes between healthy human individuals. Study-level results: Though the depth was large, rarefaction showed that sorted-subset sequencing was incomplete. Only blood was sampled; tissue repertoires likely differ.

As regards this clone: Its antigen is unknown.

Some clones are missing from TCRdb's copy, which holds only in-frame ones; the method was immunoSEQ multiplex PCR. The data show around 510,000 clones, 95% to 97% seen once. From CD4+ cells came CD45RA+ naive and CD45RA-negative memory subsets. From germline, CDR1 is LNHDA and CDR2 SQIVND (reference sequence). The trim removed 6 bases at V and 0 bases at J, leaving 4 bases unmatched. This CDR3 is built from 14 residues. V is TRBV19 and J is TRBJ1-1; 7 bases line up with TRBD1. The sequenced material came from naive CD4+ T cells sorted from blood. Subset noted: CD45RA+ positively selected. This TCR was sampled from a woman under 40 in good health. This CDR3 reads CASRVTGMNTEAFF. The CDR3 DNA reads TGTGCCAGTAGGGTGACAGGGATGAACACTGAAGCTTTCTTT.